This TCR beta chain is from a study of read filtering for tumor transcriptome and immune sequencing. This CDR3 is built from 14 residues. The V and J ends lost 6 bases and 6 bases, in that order; junction bases with no gene match: 10. In its sample, this clonotype was seen many times. This library used approximately 390 ng RNA and molecular barcoded adaptors spanning alpha/delta and beta/gamma chains. TCRdb recomputed calls from the reads with MiXCR, one row per CDR3 protein. This sample has tens of thousands of distinct CDR3 sequences, with about a fifth found just once. What was sequenced was a population of CD138-negative cells sorted from bone marrow. V and J are TRBV12-3 or TRBV12-4 and TRBJ2-7; 8 nucleotides agree with TRBD2. The clonotype comes from a donor older than 35 with multiple myeloma. The CDR3 region has the DNA TGTGCCAGCAGGTCGGGAGGGCGACTGGGCGAGCAGTACTTC. Its protein is CASRSGGRLGEQYF.